This TCR beta chain stems from a study of blood T cells in healthy people across ages. Study background: The capture of about one barcoded beta molecule per two T cells was achieved by template switching.

The donors, aged roughly 6 to 95, were healthy Caucasians from Russia. The sample, around 10 milliliters of peripheral blood, was drawn from each donor. The authors ran a second PCR of about 6 to 12 cycles using a sample-barcoded 5' primer and a J-beta primer mix. TCRdb re-called the 5' RACE reads through MiXCR, storing one row per CDR3 protein. The sample lists around 1,800,000 distinct CDR3 sequences; more than 35% were seen once. Germline values: CDR1 SSHAT, CDR2 FNYEAQ (reference sequence). The CDR3 runs to 15 residues. A remark on this clonotype: Compared with germline, one end of the junction differs, possibly owing to a read error.

The sequence was obtained from a human donor in good health. This chain links TRBV7-7 with TRBJ2-4; 11 positions agree with TRBD2. The sequenced material came from blood. CDR3 amino acids: CASSVLAGASHEQYF. CDR3 sequence (DNA): TGTGCTAGCAGCGTACTAGCGGGGGCCTCCCATGAGCAGTACTTC. Combining the CDR3 with reference TRBV7-7 and TRBJ2-4 gives the whole variable domain GAGVSQSPRYKVTKRGQDVTLRCDPISSHATLYWYQQALGQGPEFLTYFNYEAQPDKSGLPSDRFSAERPEGSISTLTIQRTEQRDSAMYRCASSVLAGASHEQYFGAGTRLSVL.